The rows below give T cell receptor beta chains drawn from one sample of a study of cytomegalovirus exposure and HLA in healthy donors. Some clones are missing from TCRdb's copy, which holds only in-frame ones; the method was immunoSEQ multiplex PCR. The data show about 82,000 clones, approximately 93% seen once. The sequenced sample consisted of PBMCs. These receptors were obtained from a man between 18 and 29 years old in good health and CMV-seronegative. Each CDR3 is given with its conserved first and last residue. D genes are given only for firm matches. For some rows the clone size is stated as once, few or many, or as a class when expanded; others skip it.

clone_size	d_call	j_call	v_call	cdr3_nt	cdr3_aa
few	.	TRBJ2-7	TRBV7-9	TGTGCCAGCAGCTCCGCCTACGAGCAGTACTTC	CASSSAYEQYF
.	.	TRBJ2-7	TRBV28	TGTGCCAGCAGTTTATCGAGCCCCGGGTACGAGCAGTACTTC	CASSLSSPGYEQYF
.	.	TRBJ1-2	TRBV5-8	TGTGCCAGCAGCTCCCTACCCTATGGCTACACCTTC	CASSSLPYGYTF
.	TRBD1	TRBJ2-7	TRBV11-3	TGTGCCAGCAGCTTAGAGCGGACAGGGGAGGGCTCCTACGAGCAGTACTTC	CASSLERTGEGSYEQYF
.	TRBD2	TRBJ2-5	TRBV10-1	TGCGCCAGCAGTGGCGGGGGACAAGAGACCCAGTACTTC	CASSGGGQETQYF
.	.	TRBJ2-5	TRBV19	TGTGCCAGTAGTACGGACACAGAAGAGACCCAGTACTTC	CASSTDTEETQYF
.	TRBD2	TRBJ2-6	TRBV2	TGTGCCAGCACCCAGCGGGGGTCCGGGGCCAACGTCCTGACTTTC	CASTQRGSGANVLTF
.	.	TRBJ1-2	TRBV7-2	TGTGCCAGCAGCGGATTCGGGCGGGATGGCTACACCTTC	CASSGFGRDGYTF
.	TRBD1	TRBJ1-4	TRBV7-9	TGTGCCAGCGCTAGGGGGCCCGCAGGGGTAACGGAAAAACTGTTTTTT	CASARGPAGVTEKLFF
.	.	TRBJ1-2	TRBV5-1	TGCGCCAGCAGCTTGTTTGTCGACACCTATGGCTACACCTTC	CASSLFVDTYGYTF
.	TRBD2	TRBJ2-1	TRBV28	TGTGCCAGCAGTCCCGGGACTAGCCTCAATGAGCAGTTCTTC	CASSPGTSLNEQFF
.	.	TRBJ2-7	TRBV7-9	TGTGCCAGCAGCTTATATGGGCCCGAGCAGTACTTC	CASSLYGPEQYF
.	.	TRBJ2-7	TRBV29-1	TGCAGCGCCGGGATCGGCCTATACGAGCAGTACTTC	CSAGIGLYEQYF
.	.	TRBJ1-2	TRBV7-2	TGTGCCAGCAGCTTAGCTGTGACGGAGCTTATAGGCTACACCTTC	CASSLAVTELIGYTF
.	.	TRBJ2-7	TRBV4-3	TGCGCCAGCAGTCAACATGACGGGGCCTACGAGCAGTACTTC	CASSQHDGAYEQYF
.	.	TRBJ1-3	TRBV4-2	TGTGCCAGCAGCCCACAGGGAACCGGAAACACCATATATTTT	CASSPQGTGNTIYF
.	TRBD2	TRBJ2-3	TRBV4-2	TGTGCCAGCAGCCAAGGGGAGGGCGACACAGATACGCAGTATTTT	CASSQGEGDTDTQYF
.	TRBD2	TRBJ2-1	TRBV11-3	TGTGCCAGCAGCTCCCTAGGAGCGGGAGGGCCACGGGCGGTCTTC	CASSSLGAGGPRAVF
.	.	TRBJ2-7	TRBV4-1	TGCGCCAGCAGCCAAGGGGCCCTCTACGAGCAGTACTTC	CASSQGALYEQYF
.	TRBD2	TRBJ2-7	TRBV5-1	TGCGCCAGCAGCTTTGGCTTGCGGGAGAGCTCCTACGAGCAGTACTTC	CASSFGLRESSYEQYF
.	TRBD1	TRBJ2-2	TRBV6-4	TGTGCCAGCAGTGTTGGACAGGGGGATACCGGGGAGCTGTTTTTT	CASSVGQGDTGELFF
.	.	TRBJ2-7	TRBV5-4	TGTGCCAGCAGCTTGGCCGGACATTACTACGAGCAGTACTTC	CASSLAGHYYEQYF
.	.	TRBJ1-2	TRBV27	TGTGCCAGCAGTTTATACCCGGGAGGTAACTATGGCTACACCTTC	CASSLYPGGNYGYTF
once	TRBD2	TRBJ2-3	TRBV9	TGTGCCAGCAGCCCCGAGGGCGGGGGGGGAGGGTCCACAGATACGCAGTATTTT	CASSPEGGGGGSTDTQYF
.	TRBD1	TRBJ2-6	TRBV27	TGTGCCAGCGGACCACCCGGACAGGGGATTCTGTATGGGGCCAACGTCCTGACTTTC	CASGPPGQGILYGANVLTF
.	.	TRBJ2-7	TRBV20-1	TGCAGTGCTAGAGGTAGAGGCGAGCAGTACTTC	CSARGRGEQYF
.	TRBD1	TRBJ1-3	TRBV5-1	TGCGCCAGCAGCCAGGGGGGCTCTGGAAACACCATATATTTT	CASSQGGSGNTIYF
.	.	TRBJ2-2	TRBV5-1	TGCGCCAGCGGAAGGGACACCCAGAACACCGGGGAGCTGTTTTTT	CASGRDTQNTGELFF
.	TRBD1	TRBJ1-2	TRBV5-4	TGTGCCAGCAGGACAGGGGGCTTGGGTGGCTACACCTTC	CASRTGGLGGYTF
.	.	TRBJ2-2	TRBV29-1	TGCAGCGTTAACAGGGGGGGTAGCACCGGGGAGCTGTTTTTT	CSVNRGGSTGELFF
.	.	TRBJ2-5	TRBV15	TGTGCCACCAGCAGAGCGCGTAAGGCTGGAACACTCAGGGAGACCCAGTACTTC	CATSRARKAGTLRETQYF
.	TRBD1	TRBJ2-7	TRBV12-5	TGTGCTAGTGGTTCGACTCCGGGACAGGGGGCCTACGAGCAGTACTTC	CASGSTPGQGAYEQYF
.	.	TRBJ1-1	TRBV30	TGTGCCTGGAGTGAGGGAACAGGTGAAGCTTTCTTT	CAWSEGTGEAFF
.	TRBD1	TRBJ1-2	TRBV6-6	TGTGCCAGCAGTACACAGGGGAATGGCTACACCTTC	CASSTQGNGYTF
.	TRBD2	TRBJ2-7	TRBV19	TGTGCCAGTAGTCCCACCGTGGGGCGGGGGGTCTACGAGCAGTACTTC	CASSPTVGRGVYEQYF
.	.	TRBJ1-4	TRBV29-1	TGCAGCGTTGGGCAGGCTAATGAAAAACTGTTTTTT	CSVGQANEKLFF
.	TRBD2	TRBJ2-1	TRBV9	TGTGCCAGCAGCGTAGCTGCTAGCGGGTTCCGTCGGGAGCAGTTCTTC	CASSVAASGFRREQFF
once	.	TRBJ2-7	TRBV5-6	TGTGCCAGCGAGCTTAGCTACGAGCAGTACTTC	CASELSYEQYF
.	.	TRBJ1-1	TRBV4-1	TGCGCCAGCAGCCAAGAGGGACTCCTCGGTTGGAACACTGAAGCTTTCTTT	CASSQEGLLGWNTEAFF
.	TRBD2	TRBJ2-1	TRBV6-4	TGTGCCAGCAGTGAAGAGGGGACTAGCGGTTACAATGAGCAGTTCTTC	CASSEEGTSGYNEQFF
.	TRBD2	TRBJ2-1	TRBV30	TGTGCCTGGAGTACCGGACTAGCGGGGGGGCATAATGAGCAGTTCTTC	CAWSTGLAGGHNEQFF
.	.	TRBJ1-4	TRBV27	TGTGCCAGCAGTCCTCGGGGGTGGTTTAATGAAAAACTGTTTTTT	CASSPRGWFNEKLFF
.	.	TRBJ2-1	TRBV29-1	TGCAGCGTTGGGGGGAGGTCCTCCTACAATGAGCAGTTCTTC	CSVGGRSSYNEQFF
.	.	TRBJ1-5	TRBV5-4	TGTGCCAGCAGCTTCGGGGGGGACATACTCAATCAGCCCCAGCATTTT	CASSFGGDILNQPQHF
.	.	TRBJ1-2	TRBV19	TGTGCCAGTAGTATAGACAGAACAGGAGGAGGGACCAACTATGGCTACACCTTC	CASSIDRTGGGTNYGYTF
.	.	TRBJ2-2	TRBV27	TGTGCCAGCAGTTTATCCGGGGAGGATCCCGGGGAGCTGTTTTTT	CASSLSGEDPGELFF
.	TRBD2	TRBJ2-7	TRBV7-2	TGTGCCAGCAGCTTCACCGGGACTAGTGGCGAGCAGTACTTC	CASSFTGTSGEQYF
.	.	TRBJ1-1	TRBV6-5	TGTGCCAGCAGTAGGGGGGGGAAGGGCACTGAAGCTTTCTTT	CASSRGGKGTEAFF
.	.	TRBJ1-5	TRBV19	TGTGCCAGTGGATGGGTGAGGAATCAGCCCCAGCATTTT	CASGWVRNQPQHF
once	TRBD1	TRBJ1-2	TRBV4-1	TGCGCCAGCAGCCACGGGACAGGACACTATGGCTACACCTTC	CASSHGTGHYGYTF
.	.	TRBJ1-5	TRBV2	TGTGCCAGCAGTATGGGCGGGGGCAATCAGCCCCAGCATTTT	CASSMGGGNQPQHF
.	TRBD1	TRBJ1-6	TRBV2	TGTGCCAGCAGCCTAACCCGGACAGGGAGGGTCCCTAATTCACCCCTCCACTTT	CASSLTRTGRVPNSPLHF
.	TRBD1	TRBJ1-6	TRBV2	TGTGCCAGCAGGCTACAGGGGGCGCGGTATTCACCCCTCCACTTT	CASRLQGARYSPLHF